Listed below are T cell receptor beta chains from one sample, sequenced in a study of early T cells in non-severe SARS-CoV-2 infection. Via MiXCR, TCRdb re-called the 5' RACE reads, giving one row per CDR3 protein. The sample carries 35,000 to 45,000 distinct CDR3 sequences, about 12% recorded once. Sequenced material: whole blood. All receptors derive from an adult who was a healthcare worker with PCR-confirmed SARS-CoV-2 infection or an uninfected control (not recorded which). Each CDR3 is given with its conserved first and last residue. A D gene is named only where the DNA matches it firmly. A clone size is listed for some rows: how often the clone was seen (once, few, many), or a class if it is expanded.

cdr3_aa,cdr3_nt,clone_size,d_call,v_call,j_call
CASSWAGPYGNEQFF,TGTGCCAGCAGCTGGGCCGGGCCCTACGGCAATGAGCAGTTCTTC,few,.,TRBV7-9,TRBJ2-1
CASSLGLAADTQYF,TGTGCCAGCAGCCTGGGACTAGCCGCAGATACGCAGTATTTT,few,TRBD2,TRBV7-3,TRBJ2-3
CASSEVAGDEQFF,TGTGCCAGTAGTGAGGTAGCGGGAGATGAGCAGTTCTTC,few,TRBD2,TRBV19,TRBJ2-1
CASKGATSYNEQFF,TGTGCCAGCAAGGGAGCGACGTCCTACAATGAGCAGTTCTTC,many,.,TRBV6-5,TRBJ2-1
CASSPGRLLNTEAFF,TGTGCCAGCAGCCCGGGACGGCTCCTGAACACTGAAGCTTTCTTT,.,.,TRBV11-2,TRBJ1-1
CSARRGTDTQYF,TGCAGTGCCCGAAGGGGGACAGATACGCAGTATTTT,medium-sized,.,TRBV20-1,TRBJ2-3
CASSLGGWETQYF,TGTGCCAGCAGCTTAGGAGGGTGGGAGACCCAGTACTTC,few,.,TRBV7-6,TRBJ2-5
CSASPGGLGELFF,TGCAGTGCCTCACCCGGGGGACTAGGGGAGCTGTTTTTT,.,TRBD2,TRBV20-1,TRBJ2-2
CASGDGGRLRTDTQYF,TGTGCCAGCGGGGATGGGGGTCGCCTCAGGACAGATACGCAGTATTTT,few,.,TRBV5-4,TRBJ2-3
CASSHGYEQYF,TGTGCCAGCAGCCATGGCTACGAGCAGTACTTC,many,.,TRBV14,TRBJ2-7
CASSFRYEQYF,TGTGCCAGCAGCTTTAGGTACGAGCAGTACTTC,.,.,TRBV11-2,TRBJ2-7
CASSLPGLGEQYF,TGTGCCAGCAGCCTCCCGGGCCTGGGGGAGCAGTACTTC,few,.,TRBV28,TRBJ2-7
CASSLPPGTQYF,TGTGCCAGCAGCCTACCGCCGGGGACCCAGTACTTC,.,.,TRBV7-9,TRBJ2-5
CASSSGKTGGTEAFF,TGTGCCAGCAGTTCCGGGAAAACAGGGGGCACTGAAGCTTTCTTT,.,TRBD1,TRBV12-3/TRBV12-4,TRBJ1-1
CASSGSESTGELFF,TGTGCCAGCAGTGGGTCAGAGAGCACCGGGGAGCTGTTTTTT,.,.,TRBV25-1,TRBJ2-2
CAIGLGQGSFAGELFF,TGTGCCATCGGGCTCGGACAGGGTAGTTTTGCCGGGGAGCTGTTTTTT,.,TRBD1,TRBV10-3,TRBJ2-2
CASSLRGEEAFF,TGTGCCAGCAGCTTACGCGGGGAAGAAGCTTTCTTT,.,.,TRBV11-3,TRBJ1-1
CASRGQHTGNTIYF,TGTGCCAGCAGGGGACAGCATACTGGAAACACCATATATTTT,few,TRBD1,TRBV28,TRBJ1-3